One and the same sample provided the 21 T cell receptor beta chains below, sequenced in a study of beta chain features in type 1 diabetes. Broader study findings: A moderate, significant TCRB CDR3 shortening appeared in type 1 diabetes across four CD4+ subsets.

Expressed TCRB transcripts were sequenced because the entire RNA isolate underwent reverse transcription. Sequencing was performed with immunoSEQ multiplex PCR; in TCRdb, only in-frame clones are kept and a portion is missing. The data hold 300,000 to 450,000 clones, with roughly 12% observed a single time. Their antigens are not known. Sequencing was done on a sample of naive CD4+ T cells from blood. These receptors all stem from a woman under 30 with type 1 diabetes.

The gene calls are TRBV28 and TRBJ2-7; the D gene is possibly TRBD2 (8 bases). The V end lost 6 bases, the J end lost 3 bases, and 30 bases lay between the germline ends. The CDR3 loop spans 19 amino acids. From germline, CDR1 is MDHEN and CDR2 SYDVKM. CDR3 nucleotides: TGTGCCAGCAGCTCGACAGGGACGCCGATGGTAGCGGGACTCTACGAGCAGTACTTC. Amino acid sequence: CASSSTGTPMVAGLYEQYF.

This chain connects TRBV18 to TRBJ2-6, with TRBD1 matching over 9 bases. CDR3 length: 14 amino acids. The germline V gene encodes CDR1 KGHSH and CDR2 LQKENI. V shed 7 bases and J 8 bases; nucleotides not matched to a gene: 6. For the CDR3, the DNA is TGTGCCAGCTATGGGGACAGGGTTACCAACGTCCTGACTTTC. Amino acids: CASYGDRVTNVLTF.

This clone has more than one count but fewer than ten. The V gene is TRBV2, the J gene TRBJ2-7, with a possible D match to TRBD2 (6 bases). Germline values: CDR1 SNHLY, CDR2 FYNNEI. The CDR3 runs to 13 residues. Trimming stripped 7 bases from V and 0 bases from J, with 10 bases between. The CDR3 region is CASNPDYSYEQYF. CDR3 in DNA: TGTGCCAGCAACCCGGACTACTCCTACGAGCAGTACTTC.

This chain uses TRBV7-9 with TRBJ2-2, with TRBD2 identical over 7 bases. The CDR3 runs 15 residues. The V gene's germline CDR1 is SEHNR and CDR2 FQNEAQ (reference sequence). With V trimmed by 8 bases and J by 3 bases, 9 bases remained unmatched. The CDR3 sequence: CASGYGGIDTGELFF. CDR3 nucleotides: TGTGCCAGCGGTTACGGGGGGATTGACACCGGGGAGCTGTTTTTT.

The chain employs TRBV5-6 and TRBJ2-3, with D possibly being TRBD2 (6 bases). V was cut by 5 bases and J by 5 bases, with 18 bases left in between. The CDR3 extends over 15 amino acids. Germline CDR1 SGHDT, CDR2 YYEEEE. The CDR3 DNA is TGTGCCAGCAGTCCAGCGGCAGGGAGGAGAGATACGCAGTATTTT. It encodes CASSPAAGRRDTQYF.

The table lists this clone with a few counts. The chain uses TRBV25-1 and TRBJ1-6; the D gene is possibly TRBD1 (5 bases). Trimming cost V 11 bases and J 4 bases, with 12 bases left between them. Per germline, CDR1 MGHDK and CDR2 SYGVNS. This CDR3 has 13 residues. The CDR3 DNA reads TGTGCCGGGAGGGCAGGGTATAATTCACCCCTCCACTTT. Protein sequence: CAGRAGYNSPLHF.

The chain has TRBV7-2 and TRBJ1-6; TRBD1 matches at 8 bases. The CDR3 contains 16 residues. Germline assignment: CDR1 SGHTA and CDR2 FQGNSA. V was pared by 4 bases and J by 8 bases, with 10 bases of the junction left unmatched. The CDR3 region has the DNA TGTGCCAGCAGCTCAATTTGGGGACAGGTCGATTCACCCCTCCACTTT. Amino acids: CASSSIWGQVDSPLHF. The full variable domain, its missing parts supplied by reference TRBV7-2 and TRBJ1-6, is GAGVSQSPSNKVTEKGKDVELRCDPISGHTALYWYRQSLGQGLEFLIYFQGNSAPDKSGLPSDRFSAERTGGSVSTLTIQRTQQEDSAVYLCASSSIWGQVDSPLHFGNGTRLTVT.

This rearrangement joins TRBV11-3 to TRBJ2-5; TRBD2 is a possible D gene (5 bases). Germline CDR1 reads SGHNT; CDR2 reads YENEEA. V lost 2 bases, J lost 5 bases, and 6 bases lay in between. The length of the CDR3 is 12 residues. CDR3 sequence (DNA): TGTGCCAGCAGCTTAACGGGGGAGACCCAGTACTTC. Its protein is CASSLTGETQYF.

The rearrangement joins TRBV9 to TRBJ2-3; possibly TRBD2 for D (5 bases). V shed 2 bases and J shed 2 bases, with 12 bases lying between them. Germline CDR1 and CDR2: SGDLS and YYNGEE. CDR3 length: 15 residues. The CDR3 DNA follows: TGTGCCAGCAGCGTCTTTAGCGCGGCCACAGATACGCAGTATTTT. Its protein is CASSVFSAATDTQYF.

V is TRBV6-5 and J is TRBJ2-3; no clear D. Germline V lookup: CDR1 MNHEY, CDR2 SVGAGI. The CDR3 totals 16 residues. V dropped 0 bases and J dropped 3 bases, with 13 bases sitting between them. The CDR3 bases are TGTGCCAGCAGTTACTCGAATGTCGATCTAACAGATACGCAGTATTTT. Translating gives CASSYSNVDLTDTQYF.

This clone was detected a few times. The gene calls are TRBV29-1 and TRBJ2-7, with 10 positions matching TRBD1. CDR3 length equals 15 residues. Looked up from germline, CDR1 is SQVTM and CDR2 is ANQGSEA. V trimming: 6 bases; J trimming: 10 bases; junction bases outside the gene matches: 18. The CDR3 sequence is CSVAGGDRGLGGQYF. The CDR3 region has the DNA TGCAGCGTCGCCGGGGGGGACAGGGGATTGGGTGGCCAGTACTTC.

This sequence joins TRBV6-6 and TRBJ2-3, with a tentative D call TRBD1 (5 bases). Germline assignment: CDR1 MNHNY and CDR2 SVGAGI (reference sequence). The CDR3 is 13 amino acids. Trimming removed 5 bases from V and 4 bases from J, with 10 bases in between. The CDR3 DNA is TGTGCCAGCAGTGGTCTGACAGCAGATACGCAGTATTTT. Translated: CASSGLTADTQYF.

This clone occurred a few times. Written as DNA, the CDR3 is TGTGCCTGGAGTCTCTGGGGCAGCTATGGCTACACCTTC. This encodes CAWSLWGSYGYTF. This chain joins TRBV30 and TRBJ1-2, with D perhaps matching TRBD1 (5 bases). The CDR3 length is 13 residues. Trimming took 2 bases from V and 4 from J, leaving 11 bases between them. Germline V gene lookup returns CDR1 GTSNPN and CDR2 SVGIG (reference sequence).

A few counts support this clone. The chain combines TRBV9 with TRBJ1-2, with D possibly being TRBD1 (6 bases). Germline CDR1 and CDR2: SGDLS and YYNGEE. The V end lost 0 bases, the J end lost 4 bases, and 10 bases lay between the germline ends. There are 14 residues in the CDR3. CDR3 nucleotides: TGTGCCAGCAGCGTAGTGCAGGGGTCCTATGGCTACACCTTC. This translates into CASSVVQGSYGYTF.

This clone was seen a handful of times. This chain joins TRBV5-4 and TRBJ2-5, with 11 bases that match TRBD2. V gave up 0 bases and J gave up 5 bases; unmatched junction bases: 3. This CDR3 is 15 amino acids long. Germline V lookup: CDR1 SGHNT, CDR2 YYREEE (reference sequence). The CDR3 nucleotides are TGTGCCAGCAGCTTGGTAGCGGGGGGGCACGAGACCCAGTACTTC. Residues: CASSLVAGGHETQYF.

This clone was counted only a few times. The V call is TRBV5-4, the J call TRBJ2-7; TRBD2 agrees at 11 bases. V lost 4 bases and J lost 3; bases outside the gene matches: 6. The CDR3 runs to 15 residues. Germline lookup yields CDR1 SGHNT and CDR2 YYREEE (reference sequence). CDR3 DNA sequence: TGTGCCAGCAGCCCTAAGACTAGCGGGAACTACGAGCAGTACTTC. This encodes CASSPKTSGNYEQYF.

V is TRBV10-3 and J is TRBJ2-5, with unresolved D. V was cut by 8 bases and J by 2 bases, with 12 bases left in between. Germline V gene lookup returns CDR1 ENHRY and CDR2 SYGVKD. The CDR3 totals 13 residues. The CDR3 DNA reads TGTGCCATCTCGCCCTCAGGTCAAGAGACCCAGTACTTC. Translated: CAISPSGQETQYF.

CDR3 sequence: CASSLLAGELFF. The CDR3 DNA reads as TGTGCCAGCAGCCTGCTAGCCGGGGAGCTGTTTTTT. This chain links TRBV7-8 with TRBJ2-2; no clear D. CDR3 length: 12 amino acids. Trimming shortened V by 5 bases and J by 6 bases, and 7 bases separated the two germline ends. CDR1 and CDR2 from the germline V gene are SGHVS and FQNEAQ.

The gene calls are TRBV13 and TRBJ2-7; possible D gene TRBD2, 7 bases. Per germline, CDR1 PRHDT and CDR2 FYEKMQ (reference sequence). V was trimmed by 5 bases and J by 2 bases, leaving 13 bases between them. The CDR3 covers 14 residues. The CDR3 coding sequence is TGTGCCAGCAGCCCGAGGGGGGGAGCCTACGAGCAGTACTTC. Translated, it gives CASSPRGGAYEQYF.

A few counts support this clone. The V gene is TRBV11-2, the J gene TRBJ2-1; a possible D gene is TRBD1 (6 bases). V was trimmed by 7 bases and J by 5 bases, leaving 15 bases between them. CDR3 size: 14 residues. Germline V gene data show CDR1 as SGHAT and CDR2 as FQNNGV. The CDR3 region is CASTFWDKNNEQFF. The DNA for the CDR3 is TGTGCCAGCACTTTTTGGGACAAAAACAATGAGCAGTTCTTC.

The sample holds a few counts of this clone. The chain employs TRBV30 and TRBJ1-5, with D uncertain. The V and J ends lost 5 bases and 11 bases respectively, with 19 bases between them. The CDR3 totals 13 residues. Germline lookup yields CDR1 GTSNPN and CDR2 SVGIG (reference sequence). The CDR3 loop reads CAWERSQDGAQHF. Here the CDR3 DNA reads TGTGCCTGGGAGAGAAGTCAGGACGGGGCCCAGCATTTT.